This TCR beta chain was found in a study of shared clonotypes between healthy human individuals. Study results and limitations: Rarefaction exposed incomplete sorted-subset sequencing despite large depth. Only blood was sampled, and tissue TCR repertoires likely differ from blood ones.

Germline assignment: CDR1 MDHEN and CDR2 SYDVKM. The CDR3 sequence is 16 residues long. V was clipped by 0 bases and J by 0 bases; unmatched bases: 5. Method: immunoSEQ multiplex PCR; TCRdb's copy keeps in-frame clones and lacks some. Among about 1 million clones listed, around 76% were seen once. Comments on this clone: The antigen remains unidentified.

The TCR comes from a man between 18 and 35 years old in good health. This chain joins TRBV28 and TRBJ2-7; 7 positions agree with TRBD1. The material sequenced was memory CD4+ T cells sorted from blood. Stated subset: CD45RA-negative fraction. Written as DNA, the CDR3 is TGTGCCAGCAGTTTATGGGTGGGACAGCTCTCCTACGAGCAGTACTTC. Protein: CASSLWVGQLSYEQYF.